One sample yielded the 19 T cell receptor beta chains listed below, sequenced in a study of shared clonotypes between healthy human individuals. Method: immunoSEQ multiplex PCR; TCRdb's copy keeps in-frame clones and lacks some. The sample contains about 1 million clones, roughly 74% of which appear only once. Input material: memory CD4+ T cells from PBMCs. Subset specified: CD45RA-negative fraction. These receptors all come from a man between 18 and 29 years old in good health. Some clones in this sample may be carry-over from other donors' samples.

Here the CDR3 reads CASSAQDGDVYNEQFF. The CDR3 bases are TGTGCCAGCAGCGCTCAAGATGGGGACGTCTACAATGAGCAGTTCTTC. The chain links TRBV9 to TRBJ2-1; tentatively, D is TRBD1 or TRBD2 (5 bases each). The germline CDR1 and CDR2 sequences are SGDLS and YYNGEE. Trimming took 3 bases from V and 3 from J, leaving 16 bases between them. This CDR3 comprises 16 residues.

The sample holds a few counts of this clone. V usage is TRBV2 and J usage is TRBJ2-7; 11 bases line up with TRBD2. Germline trimming cut 6 bases from V and 3 bases from J; bases unmatched to any gene: 4. CDR3 length equals 14 residues. In germline, CDR1 is SNHLY, CDR2 FYNNEI. The CDR3 sequence: CASSLLAGDYEQYF. CDR3 DNA: TGTGCCAGCAGCTTACTAGCGGGAGACTACGAGCAGTACTTC.

The chain recombines TRBV10-2 with TRBJ1-4; a weak D match, TRBD1 (6 bases). Germline values: CDR1 WSHSY, CDR2 SAAADI. Between the trimmed V and J ends, which lost 6 bases and 0 bases, there was a span of 17 bases. The CDR3 loop spans 17 amino acids. The CDR3 is CASSGTGLGATNEKLFF. Written as DNA, the CDR3 is TGCGCCAGCAGCGGAACAGGGCTGGGGGCAACTAATGAAAAACTGTTTTTT.

This clone came up a few times. This rearrangement joins TRBV2 to TRBJ2-2; D remains unclear. Germline V gene data show CDR1 as SNHLY and CDR2 as FYNNEI. The CDR3 covers 11 residues. V lost 4 bases and J lost 6, with 3 bases in between. CDR3 residues: CASSAAGELFF. CDR3 bases: TGTGCCAGCAGTGCTGCCGGGGAGCTGTTTTTT.

This clone was recorded a few times. This chain joins TRBV28 and TRBJ2-3; TRBD1 matches 8 bases. This CDR3 comprises 15 residues. Trimming took 9 bases from V and 3 from J; bases not matched to a gene: 11. CDR1 is MDHEN and CDR2 is SYDVKM in the germline V gene. The CDR3 nucleotides read TGTGCCAGTTCATCAACAAACAGGGGGACAGATACGCAGTATTTT. This gives the protein CASSSTNRGTDTQYF.

This clone was detected only once. The gene calls are TRBV6-1 and TRBJ2-3; 9 positions match TRBD1. The V gene end was trimmed by 6 bases and the J gene end by 8 bases; junction bases not matched to a gene: 9. The CDR3 length is 14 residues. Per the germline V gene, CDR1 is MNHNS and CDR2 is SASEGT. CDR3 residues: CASSRDRVLGTQYF. CDR3 nucleotides: TGTGCCAGCAGCCGGGACAGGGTCCTTGGTACGCAGTATTTT.

The chain couples TRBV6-1 to TRBJ1-5; possibly TRBD1 for D (6 bases). The CDR3 covers 15 residues. The germline CDR1 and CDR2 sequences are MNHNS and SASEGT. V lost 2 bases, J lost 4 bases, and 12 bases lay in between. The CDR3 region has the DNA TGTGCCAGCAGTGAACCTGGGGGCCCAAATCAGCCCCAGCATTTT. Protein product: CASSEPGGPNQPQHF.

The V and J genes are TRBV18 and TRBJ2-3; D unclear. V was pared by 2 bases and J by 7 bases, with 19 bases between. Germline V CDR1 and CDR2: KGHSH, LQKENI. The CDR3 extends over 16 amino acids. The CDR3 DNA reads TGTGCCAGCTCACCATTAGCCCCTATGGTTGCAAATACGCAGTATTTT. This encodes CASSPLAPMVANTQYF.

The chain joins TRBV25-1 to TRBJ2-3; 7 bases line up with TRBD1. Germline CDR1 is MGHDK and CDR2 is SYGVNS. V gave up 8 bases and J gave up 5 bases; unmatched junction bases: 7. The CDR3 runs 13 residues. CDR3 sequence: CASGRTGVDTQYF. Here the CDR3 DNA reads TGTGCCAGCGGAAGAACAGGGGTAGATACGCAGTATTTT.

The chain joins TRBV5-4 to TRBJ1-1; possible D gene TRBD1, 6 bases. Germline lookup yields CDR1 SGHNT and CDR2 YYREEE (reference sequence). This CDR3 is 16 amino acids long. V lost 4 bases to trimming and J lost 1 base, with 17 bases between them. The CDR3 bases are TGTGCCAGCAGCCCGGGGGGGGCTGCGGCGAACACTGAAGCTTTCTTT. The encoded protein is CASSPGGAAANTEAFF.

V gene TRBV19 combines with J gene TRBJ2-5; 9 positions agree with TRBD2. The CDR3 consists of 14 residues. The V and J ends lost 6 bases and 5 bases, in that order; junction bases with no gene match: 7. Per germline, CDR1 LNHDA and CDR2 SQIVND (reference sequence). In DNA form, the CDR3 reads TGTGCCAGTAGCGGCGGGAGGGCCGGCGAGACCCAGTACTTC. Translating gives CASSGGRAGETQYF.

This clone was picked up one time. This chain uses TRBV11-3 with TRBJ2-5; 7 bases match TRBD2. The CDR3 is 15 residues long. Germline V gene lookup returns CDR1 SGHNT and CDR2 YENEEA. V shed 1 base and J 2 bases; nucleotides not matched to a gene: 4. The CDR3 DNA sequence: TGTGCCAGCAGCTTAGGACTAGCTGAACAAGAGACCCAGTACTTC. It encodes CASSLGLAEQETQYF.

The rearrangement uses TRBV10-3 and TRBJ2-7, with 12 nucleotides matching TRBD1. V lost 5 bases, J lost 7 bases, and 9 bases stayed unmatched. The CDR3 totals 15 residues. CDR1 is ENHRY, CDR2 SYGVKD, per germline. The CDR3 is CAISRGGTGGREQYF. DNA for the CDR3: TGTGCCATCAGTCGGGGCGGGACAGGGGGCCGGGAGCAGTACTTC.

J is TRBJ2-1 and V is TRBV19; D gene ambiguous. V was shortened by 3 bases and J by 7 bases, with 4 bases between the two germline ends. This CDR3 comprises 11 residues. In germline, CDR1 is LNHDA, CDR2 SQIVND (reference sequence). The CDR3 is CASSIRNEQFF. Here the CDR3 DNA reads TGTGCCAGTAGTATCAGAAATGAGCAGTTCTTC. Based on the CDR3 plus reference TRBV19 and TRBJ2-1, the full variable domain is DGGITQSPKYLFRKEGQNVTLSCEQNLNHDAMYWYRQDPGQGLRLIYYSQIVNDFQKGDIAEGYSVSREKKESFPLTVTSAQKNPTAFYLCASSIRNEQFFGPGTRLTVL.

The table lists this clone with a count of one. The V gene is TRBV19, the J gene TRBJ1-5; 8 bases line up with TRBD1. The CDR3 contains 15 residues. The ends lost 3 bases at V and 2 bases at J; junction bases unmatched: 3. The germline V gene encodes CDR1 LNHDA and CDR2 SQIVND (reference sequence). The CDR3 is CASSMDRVGNQPQHF. DNA for the CDR3: TGTGCCAGTAGTATGGACAGGGTCGGCAATCAGCCCCAGCATTTT. Based on the CDR3 plus reference TRBV19 and TRBJ1-5, the full variable domain is DGGITQSPKYLFRKEGQNVTLSCEQNLNHDAMYWYRQDPGQGLRLIYYSQIVNDFQKGDIAEGYSVSREKKESFPLTVTSAQKNPTAFYLCASSMDRVGNQPQHFGDGTRLSIL.

This chain uses TRBV28 with TRBJ2-2; 7 bases are shared with TRBD2. With V trimmed by 3 bases and J by 8 bases, 9 bases remained unmatched. CDR3 length: 15 amino acids. CDR1 and CDR2 (germline): MDHEN, SYDVKM. CDR3 in DNA: TGTGCCAGCAGTTTTAGTTGGCGGGGGAAGGGGGAGCTGTTTTTT. The encoded protein is CASSFSWRGKGELFF.

Here the CDR3 reads CASSFDRDREQFF. The CDR3 nucleotides read TGTGCCAGCAGCTTCGACAGGGACCGTGAGCAGTTCTTC. The chain recombines TRBV7-9 with TRBJ2-1, with 7 nucleotides matching TRBD1. The CDR3 length is 13 residues. V shed 3 bases and J 9 bases; nucleotides not matched to a gene: 5. CDR1 is SEHNR, CDR2 FQNEAQ, per germline (reference sequence). The full variable domain, its missing parts supplied by reference TRBV7-9 and TRBJ2-1, is DTGVSQNPRHKITKRGQNVTFRCDPISEHNRLYWYRQTLGQGPEFLTYFQNEAQLEKSRLLSDRFSAERPKGSFSTLEIQRTEQGDSAMYLCASSFDRDREQFFGPGTRLTVL.

The chain links TRBV28 to TRBJ2-7; 9 bases are a match to TRBD2. The CDR3 has 17 residues. In germline, CDR1 is MDHEN, CDR2 SYDVKM. The trim removed 5 bases at V and 2 bases at J, leaving 13 bases unmatched. CDR3: CASSAIVLAGKTYEQYF. CDR3 in DNA: TGTGCCAGCAGTGCTATCGTACTAGCGGGCAAGACCTACGAGCAGTACTTC.

The chain has TRBV5-5 and TRBJ1-2; D uncertain. This CDR3 is built from 12 residues. Germline V CDR1 and CDR2: SGHKS, YYEKEE (reference sequence). V was pared by 0 bases and J by 8 bases, with 8 bases between. The CDR3: CASSLVGNGYTF. DNA of the CDR3: TGTGCCAGCAGCTTGGTCGGGAACGGCTACACCTTC.